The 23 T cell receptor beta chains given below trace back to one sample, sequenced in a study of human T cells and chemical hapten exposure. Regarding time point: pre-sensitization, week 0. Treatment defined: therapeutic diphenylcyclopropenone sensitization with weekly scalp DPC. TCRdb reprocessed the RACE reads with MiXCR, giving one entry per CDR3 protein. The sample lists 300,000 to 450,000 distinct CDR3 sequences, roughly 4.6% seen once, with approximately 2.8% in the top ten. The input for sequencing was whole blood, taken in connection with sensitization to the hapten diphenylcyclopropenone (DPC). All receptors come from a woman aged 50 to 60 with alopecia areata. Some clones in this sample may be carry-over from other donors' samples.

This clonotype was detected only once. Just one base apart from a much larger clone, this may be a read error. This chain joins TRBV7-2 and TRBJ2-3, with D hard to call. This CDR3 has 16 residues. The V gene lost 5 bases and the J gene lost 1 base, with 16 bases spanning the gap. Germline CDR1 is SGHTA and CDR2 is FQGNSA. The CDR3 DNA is TGTGCCAGCAGCCCCTCCTGGGTGAAGGGCACAGATACGCAGTATTTT. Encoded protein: CASSPSWVKGTDTQYF.

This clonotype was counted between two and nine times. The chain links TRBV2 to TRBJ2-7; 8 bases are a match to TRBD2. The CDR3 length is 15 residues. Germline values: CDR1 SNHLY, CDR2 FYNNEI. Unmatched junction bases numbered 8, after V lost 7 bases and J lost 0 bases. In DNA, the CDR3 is TGTGCCAGCATGTATGGGGGGACTAGCTCCTACGAGCAGTACTTC. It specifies CASMYGGTSSYEQYF.

The CDR3 sequence: CASSLGGSIEQFF. CDR3 bases: TGCGCCAGCAGCTTGGGCGGGAGTATTGAGCAGTTCTTC. V usage is TRBV5-1 and J usage is TRBJ2-1; 7 positions match TRBD2. V lost 0 bases to trimming and J lost 9 bases; unmatched junction nucleotides: 3. Germline V CDR1 and CDR2: SGHRS, YFSETQ. The CDR3 consists of 13 residues.

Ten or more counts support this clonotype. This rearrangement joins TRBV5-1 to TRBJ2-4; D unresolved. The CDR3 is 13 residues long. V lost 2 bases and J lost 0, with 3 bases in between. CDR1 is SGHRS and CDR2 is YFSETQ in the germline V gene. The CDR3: CASSFGAKNIQYF. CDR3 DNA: TGCGCCAGCAGCTTCGGAGCCAAAAACATTCAGTACTTC.

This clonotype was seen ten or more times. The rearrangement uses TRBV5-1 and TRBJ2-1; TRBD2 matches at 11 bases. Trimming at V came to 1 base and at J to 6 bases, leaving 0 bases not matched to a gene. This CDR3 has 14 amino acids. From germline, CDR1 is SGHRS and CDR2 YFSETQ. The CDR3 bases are TGCGCCAGCAGCTTGACTAGCGGGGGCAATGAGCAGTTCTTC. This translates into CASSLTSGGNEQFF.

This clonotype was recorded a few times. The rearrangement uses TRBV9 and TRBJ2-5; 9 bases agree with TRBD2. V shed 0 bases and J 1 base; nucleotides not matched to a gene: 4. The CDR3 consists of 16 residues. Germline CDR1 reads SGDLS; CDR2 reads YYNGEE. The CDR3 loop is CASSVAAGGSQETQYF. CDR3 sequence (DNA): TGTGCCAGCAGCGTAGCGGCGGGAGGGTCCCAAGAGACCCAGTACTTC.

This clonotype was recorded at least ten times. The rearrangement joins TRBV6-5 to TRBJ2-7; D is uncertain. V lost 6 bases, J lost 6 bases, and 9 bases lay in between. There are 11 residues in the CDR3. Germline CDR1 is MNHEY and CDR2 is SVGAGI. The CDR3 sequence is CASRTWTEQYF. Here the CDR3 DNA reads TGTGCCAGCAGGACCTGGACCGAGCAGTACTTC.

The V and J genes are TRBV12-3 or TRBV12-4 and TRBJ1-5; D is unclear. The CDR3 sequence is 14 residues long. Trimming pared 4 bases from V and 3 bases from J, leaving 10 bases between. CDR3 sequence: CASSSGPTNQPQHF. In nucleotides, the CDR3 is TGTGCCAGCAGTTCAGGACCGACCAATCAGCCCCAGCATTTT.

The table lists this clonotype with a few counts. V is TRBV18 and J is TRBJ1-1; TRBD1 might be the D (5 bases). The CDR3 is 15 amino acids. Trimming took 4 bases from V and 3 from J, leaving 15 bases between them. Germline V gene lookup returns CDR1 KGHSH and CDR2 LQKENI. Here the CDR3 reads CASSQIRARDTEAFF. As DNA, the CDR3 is TGTGCCAGCTCACAAATCAGGGCAAGGGACACTGAAGCTTTCTTT.

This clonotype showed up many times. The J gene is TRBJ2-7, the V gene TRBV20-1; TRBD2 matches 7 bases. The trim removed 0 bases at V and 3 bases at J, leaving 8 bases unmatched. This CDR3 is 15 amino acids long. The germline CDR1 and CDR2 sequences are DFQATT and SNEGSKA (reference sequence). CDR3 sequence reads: CSARDGSGPNYEQYF. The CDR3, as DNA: TGCAGTGCTAGAGATGGTAGCGGGCCGAACTACGAGCAGTACTTC.

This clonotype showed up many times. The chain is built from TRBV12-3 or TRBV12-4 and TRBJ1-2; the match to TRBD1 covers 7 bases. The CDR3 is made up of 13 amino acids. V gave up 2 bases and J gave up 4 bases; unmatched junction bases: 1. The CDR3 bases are TGTGCCAGCAGTTTAAACAGGGGCTATGGCTACACCTTC. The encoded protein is CASSLNRGYGYTF.

CDR3 protein: CASSPRLAGGRETQYF. Here the CDR3 DNA reads TGTGCCAGCAGCCCTCGACTAGCGGGAGGTCGGGAGACCCAGTACTTC. The chain carries TRBV9 and TRBJ2-5; 13 nucleotides align to TRBD2. Germline V CDR1 and CDR2: SGDLS, YYNGEE. V shed 4 bases and J 5 bases; nucleotides not matched to a gene: 8. This CDR3 has 16 amino acids.

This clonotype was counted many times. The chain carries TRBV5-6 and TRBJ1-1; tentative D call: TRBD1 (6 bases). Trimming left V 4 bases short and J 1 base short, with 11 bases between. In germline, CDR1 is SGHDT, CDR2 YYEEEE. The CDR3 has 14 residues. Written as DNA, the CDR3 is TGTGCCAGCAGCCTGGGACACGCGAACACTGAAGCTTTCTTT. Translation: CASSLGHANTEAFF.

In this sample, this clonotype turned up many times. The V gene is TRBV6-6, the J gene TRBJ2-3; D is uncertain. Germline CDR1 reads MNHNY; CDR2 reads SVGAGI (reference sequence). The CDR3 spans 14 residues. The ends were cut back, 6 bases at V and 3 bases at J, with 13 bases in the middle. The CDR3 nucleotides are TGTGCCAGCAGCCCCGACTGGGAAACAGATACGCAGTATTTT. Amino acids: CASSPDWETDTQYF.

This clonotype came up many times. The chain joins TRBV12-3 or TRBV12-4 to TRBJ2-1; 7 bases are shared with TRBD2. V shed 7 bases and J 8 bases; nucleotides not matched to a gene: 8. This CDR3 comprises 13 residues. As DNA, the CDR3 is TGTGCCAGCACCCAACCCAGCGGGGATGAGCAGTTCTTC. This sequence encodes CASTQPSGDEQFF.

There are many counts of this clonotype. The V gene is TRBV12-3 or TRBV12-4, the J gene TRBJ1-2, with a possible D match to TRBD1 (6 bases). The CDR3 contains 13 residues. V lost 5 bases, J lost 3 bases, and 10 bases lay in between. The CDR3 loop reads CASSQQGYYGYTF. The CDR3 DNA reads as TGTGCCAGCAGTCAACAGGGTTACTATGGCTACACCTTC.

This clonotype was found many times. Here the CDR3 DNA reads TGTGCCAGCAGCGCGATACCTAGCGGGGGGGCCACAAAGTCCTACAATGAGCAGTTCTTC. Translation gives CASSAIPSGGATKSYNEQFF. The V and J genes are TRBV21-1 and TRBJ2-1; the table's D call, TRBD2, has no DNA check behind it. TRBV21-1 is tagged as a pseudogene. This CDR3 spans 20 amino acids.

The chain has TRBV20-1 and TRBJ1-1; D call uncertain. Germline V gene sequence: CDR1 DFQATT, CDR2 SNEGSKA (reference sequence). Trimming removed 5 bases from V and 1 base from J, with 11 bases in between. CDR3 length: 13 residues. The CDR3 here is CSALAVTNTEAFF. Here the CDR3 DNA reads TGCAGTGCTTTGGCAGTGACGAACACTGAAGCTTTCTTT.

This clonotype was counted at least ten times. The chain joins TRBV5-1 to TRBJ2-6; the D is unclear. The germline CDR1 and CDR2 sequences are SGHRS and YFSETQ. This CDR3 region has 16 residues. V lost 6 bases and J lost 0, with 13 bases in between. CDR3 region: CASTDLGRSGANVLTF. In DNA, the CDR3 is TGCGCCAGCACCGACCTTGGCCGCTCTGGGGCCAACGTCCTGACTTTC.

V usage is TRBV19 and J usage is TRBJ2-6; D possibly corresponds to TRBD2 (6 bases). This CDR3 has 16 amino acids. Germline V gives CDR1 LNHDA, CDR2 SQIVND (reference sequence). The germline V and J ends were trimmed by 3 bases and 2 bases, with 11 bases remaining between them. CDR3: CASSILAITGANVLTF. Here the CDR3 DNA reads TGTGCCAGTAGTATTCTAGCGATAACTGGGGCCAACGTCCTGACTTTC. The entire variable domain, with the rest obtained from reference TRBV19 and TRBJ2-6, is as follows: DGGITQSPKYLFRKEGQNVTLSCEQNLNHDAMYWYRQDPGQGLRLIYYSQIVNDFQKGDIAEGYSVSREKKESFPLTVTSAQKNPTAFYLCASSILAITGANVLTFGAGSRLTVL.

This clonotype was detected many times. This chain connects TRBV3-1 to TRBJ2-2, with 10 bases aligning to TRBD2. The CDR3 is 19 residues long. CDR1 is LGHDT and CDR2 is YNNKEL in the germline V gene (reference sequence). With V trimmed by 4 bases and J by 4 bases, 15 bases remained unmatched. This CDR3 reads CASSLTSGLADGVTGELFF. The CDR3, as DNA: TGTGCCAGCAGCCTCACCAGTGGACTAGCGGACGGGGTCACCGGGGAGCTGTTTTTT.

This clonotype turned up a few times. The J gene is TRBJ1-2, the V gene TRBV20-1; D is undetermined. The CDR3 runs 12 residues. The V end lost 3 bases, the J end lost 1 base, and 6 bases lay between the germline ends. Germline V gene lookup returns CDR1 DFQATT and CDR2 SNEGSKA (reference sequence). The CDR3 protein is CSASGFNYGYTF. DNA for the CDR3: TGCAGTGCTAGCGGCTTTAACTATGGCTACACCTTC.

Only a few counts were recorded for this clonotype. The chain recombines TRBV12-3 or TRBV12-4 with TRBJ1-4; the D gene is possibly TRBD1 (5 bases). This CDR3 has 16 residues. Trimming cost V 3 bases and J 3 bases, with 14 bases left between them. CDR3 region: CASSFKGSGANEKLFF. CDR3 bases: TGTGCCAGCAGTTTTAAGGGGTCGGGGGCTAATGAAAAACTGTTTTTT.